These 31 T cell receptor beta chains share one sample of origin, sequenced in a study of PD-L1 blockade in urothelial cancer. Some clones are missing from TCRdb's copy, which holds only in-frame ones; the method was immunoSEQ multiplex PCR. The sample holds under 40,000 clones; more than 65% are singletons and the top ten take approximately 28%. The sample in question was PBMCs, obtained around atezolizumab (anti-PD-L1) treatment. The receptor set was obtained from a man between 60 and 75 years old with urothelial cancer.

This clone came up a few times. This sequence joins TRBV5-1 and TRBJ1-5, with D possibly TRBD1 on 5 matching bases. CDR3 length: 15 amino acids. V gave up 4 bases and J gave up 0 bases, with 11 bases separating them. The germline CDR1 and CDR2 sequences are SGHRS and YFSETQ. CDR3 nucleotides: TGCGCCAGCAGCGTAGACAGTTATAGCAATCAGCCCCAGCATTTT. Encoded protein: CASSVDSYSNQPQHF.

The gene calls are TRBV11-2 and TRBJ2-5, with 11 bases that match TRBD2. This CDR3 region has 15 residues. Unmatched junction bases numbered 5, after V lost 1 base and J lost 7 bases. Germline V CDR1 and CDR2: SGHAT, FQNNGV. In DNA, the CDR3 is TGTGCCAGCAGCTTAGGGCTAGCGGGGGGAGGGACCCAGTACTTC. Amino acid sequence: CASSLGLAGGGTQYF. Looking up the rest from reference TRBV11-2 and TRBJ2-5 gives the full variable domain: EAGVAQSPRYKIIEKRQSVAFWCNPISGHATLYWYQQILGQGPKLLIQFQNNGVVDDSQLPKDRFSAERLKGVDSTLKIQPAKLEDSAVYLCASSLGLAGGGTQYFGPGTRLLVL.

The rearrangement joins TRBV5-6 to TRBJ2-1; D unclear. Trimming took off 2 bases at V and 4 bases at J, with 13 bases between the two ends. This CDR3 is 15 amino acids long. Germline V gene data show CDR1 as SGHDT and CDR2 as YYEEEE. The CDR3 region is CASSFGPWRYNEQFF. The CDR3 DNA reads TGTGCCAGCAGCTTTGGCCCCTGGCGGTACAATGAGCAGTTCTTC.

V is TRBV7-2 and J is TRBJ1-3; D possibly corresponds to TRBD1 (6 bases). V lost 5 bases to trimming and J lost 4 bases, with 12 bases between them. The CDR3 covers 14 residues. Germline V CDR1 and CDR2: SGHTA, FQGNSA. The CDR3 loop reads CASSPGTTGNTIYF. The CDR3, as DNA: TGTGCCAGCAGCCCCGGGACAACCGGAAACACCATATATTTT. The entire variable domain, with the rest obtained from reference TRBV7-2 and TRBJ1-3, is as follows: GAGVSQSPSNKVTEKGKDVELRCDPISGHTALYWYRQSLGQGLEFLIYFQGNSAPDKSGLPSDRFSAERTGGSVSTLTIQRTQQEDSAVYLCASSPGTTGNTIYFGEGSWLTVV.

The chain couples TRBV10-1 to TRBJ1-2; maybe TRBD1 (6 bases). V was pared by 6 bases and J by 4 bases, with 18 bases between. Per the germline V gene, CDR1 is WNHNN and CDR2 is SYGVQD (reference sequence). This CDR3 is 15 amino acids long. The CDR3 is CASSEGLTGTYGYTF. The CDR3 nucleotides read TGCGCCAGCAGCGAGGGCCTGACAGGCACCTATGGCTACACCTTC.

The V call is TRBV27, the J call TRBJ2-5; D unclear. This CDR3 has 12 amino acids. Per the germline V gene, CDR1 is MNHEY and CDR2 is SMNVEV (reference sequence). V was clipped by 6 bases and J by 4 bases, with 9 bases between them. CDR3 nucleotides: TGTGCCAGCAGGACCCCGGGAGAGACCCAGTACTTC. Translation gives CASRTPGETQYF.

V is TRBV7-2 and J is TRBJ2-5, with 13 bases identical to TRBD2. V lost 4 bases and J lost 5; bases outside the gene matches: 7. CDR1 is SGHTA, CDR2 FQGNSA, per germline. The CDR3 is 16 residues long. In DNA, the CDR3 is TGTGCCAGCAGCTCGCCGACTAGCGGGGGGCGGGAGACCCAGTACTTC. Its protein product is CASSSPTSGGRETQYF.

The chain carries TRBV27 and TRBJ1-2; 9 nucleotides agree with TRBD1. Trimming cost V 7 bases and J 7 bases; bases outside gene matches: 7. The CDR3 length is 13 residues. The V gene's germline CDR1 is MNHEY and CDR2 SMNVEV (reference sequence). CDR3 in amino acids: CASTTDRGGGYTF. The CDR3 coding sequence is TGTGCCAGCACCACGGACAGGGGAGGTGGCTACACCTTC.

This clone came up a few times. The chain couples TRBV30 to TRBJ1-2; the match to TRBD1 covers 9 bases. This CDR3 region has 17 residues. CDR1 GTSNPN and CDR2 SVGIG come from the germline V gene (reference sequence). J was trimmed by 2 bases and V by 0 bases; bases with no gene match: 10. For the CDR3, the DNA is TGTGCCTGGAGTGTAACCAGATGGGACAGGGCAAACTATGGCTACACCTTC. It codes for CAWSVTRWDRANYGYTF. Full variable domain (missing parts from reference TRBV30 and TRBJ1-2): SQTIHQWPATLVQPVGSPLSLECTVEGTSNPNLYWYRQAAGRGLQLLFYSVGIGQISSEVPQNLSASRPQDRQFILSSKKLLLSDSGFYLCAWSVTRWDRANYGYTFGSGTRLTVV.

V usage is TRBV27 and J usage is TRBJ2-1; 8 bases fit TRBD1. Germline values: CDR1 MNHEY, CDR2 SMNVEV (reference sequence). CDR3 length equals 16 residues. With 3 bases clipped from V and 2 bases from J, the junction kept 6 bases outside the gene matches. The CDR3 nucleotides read TGTGCCAGCAGTTTGGGTGCGGGACAGGCCTACAATGAGCAGTTCTTC. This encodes CASSLGAGQAYNEQFF.

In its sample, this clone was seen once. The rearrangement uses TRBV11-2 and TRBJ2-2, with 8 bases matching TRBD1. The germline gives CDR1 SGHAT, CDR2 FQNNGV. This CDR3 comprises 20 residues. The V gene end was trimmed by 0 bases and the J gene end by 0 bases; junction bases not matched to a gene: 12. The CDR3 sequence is CASSLDLRQGALANTGELFF. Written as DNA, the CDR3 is TGTGCCAGCAGCTTAGATCTGAGGCAGGGGGCATTGGCGAACACCGGGGAGCTGTTTTTT.

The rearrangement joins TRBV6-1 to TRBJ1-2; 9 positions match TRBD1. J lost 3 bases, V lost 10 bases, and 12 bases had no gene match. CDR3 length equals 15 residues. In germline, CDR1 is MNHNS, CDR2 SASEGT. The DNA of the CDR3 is TGTGCCACCCGACAGGGGGTGAATCTAGACTATGGCTACACCTTC. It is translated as CATRQGVNLDYGYTF.

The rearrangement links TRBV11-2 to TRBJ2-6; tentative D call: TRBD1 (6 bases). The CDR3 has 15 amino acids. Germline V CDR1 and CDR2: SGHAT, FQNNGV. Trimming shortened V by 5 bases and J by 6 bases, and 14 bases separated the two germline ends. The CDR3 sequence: CASSRQPGQANVLTF. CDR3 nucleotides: TGTGCCAGCAGCCGACAGCCGGGACAGGCCAACGTCCTGACTTTC.

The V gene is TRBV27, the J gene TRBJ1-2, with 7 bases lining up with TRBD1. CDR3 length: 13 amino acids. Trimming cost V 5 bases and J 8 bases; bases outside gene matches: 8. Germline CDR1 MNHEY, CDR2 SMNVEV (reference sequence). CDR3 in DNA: TGTGCCAGCAGTCCTCGACAGGGAACGGGCTACACCTTC. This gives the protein CASSPRQGTGYTF.

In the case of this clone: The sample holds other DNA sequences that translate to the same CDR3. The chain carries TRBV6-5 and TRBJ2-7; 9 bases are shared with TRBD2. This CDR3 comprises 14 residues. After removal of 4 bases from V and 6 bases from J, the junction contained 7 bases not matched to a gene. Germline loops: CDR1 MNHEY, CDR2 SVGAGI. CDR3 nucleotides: TGTGCCAGCAGTTTGGCTAGCGGGATCGGCGAGCAGTACTTC. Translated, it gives CASSLASGIGEQYF.

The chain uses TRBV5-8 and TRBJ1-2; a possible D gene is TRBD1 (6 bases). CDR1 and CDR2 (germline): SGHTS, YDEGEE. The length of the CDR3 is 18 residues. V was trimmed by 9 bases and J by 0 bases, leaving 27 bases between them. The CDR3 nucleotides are TGTGCCACCGGAAGCGTCGGACAGCCCGCCTTAACTAACTATGGCTACACCTTC. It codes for CATGSVGQPALTNYGYTF.

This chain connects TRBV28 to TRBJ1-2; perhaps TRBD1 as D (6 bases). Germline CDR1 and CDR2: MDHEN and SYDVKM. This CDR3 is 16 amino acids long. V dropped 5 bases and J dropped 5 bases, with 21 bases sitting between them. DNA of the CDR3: TGTGCCAGCAGTGAACCGGGACATTCCCTCGGGTATGGCTACACCTTC. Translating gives CASSEPGHSLGYGYTF.

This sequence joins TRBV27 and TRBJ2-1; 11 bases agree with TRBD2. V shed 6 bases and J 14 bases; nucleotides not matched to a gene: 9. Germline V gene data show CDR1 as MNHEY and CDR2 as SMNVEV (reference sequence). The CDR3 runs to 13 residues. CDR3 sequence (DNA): TGTGCCAGCAGACGCGGGACTAGCGGCTGGGAGTTCTTC. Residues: CASRRGTSGWEFF.

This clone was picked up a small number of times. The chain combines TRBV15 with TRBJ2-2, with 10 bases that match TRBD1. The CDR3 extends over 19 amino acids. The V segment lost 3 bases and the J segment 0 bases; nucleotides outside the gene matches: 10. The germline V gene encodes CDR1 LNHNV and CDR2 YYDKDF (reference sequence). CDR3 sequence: CATSRSRDRGLPNTGELFF. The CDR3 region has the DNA TGTGCCACCAGCAGGTCCCGGGACAGGGGCCTCCCGAACACCGGGGAGCTGTTTTTT.

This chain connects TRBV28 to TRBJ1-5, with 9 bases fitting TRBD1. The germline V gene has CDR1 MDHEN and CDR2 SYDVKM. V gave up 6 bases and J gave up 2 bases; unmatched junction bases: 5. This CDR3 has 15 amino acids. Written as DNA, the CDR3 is TGTGCCAGCAGACCGGACAGGGGTGGCAATCAGCCCCAGCATTTT. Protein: CASRPDRGGNQPQHF.

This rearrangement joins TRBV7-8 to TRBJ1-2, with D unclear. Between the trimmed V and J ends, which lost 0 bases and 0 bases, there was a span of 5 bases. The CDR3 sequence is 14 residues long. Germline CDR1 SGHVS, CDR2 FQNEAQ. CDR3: CASSLAAANYGYTF. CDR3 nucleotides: TGTGCCAGCAGCTTAGCCGCAGCTAACTATGGCTACACCTTC.

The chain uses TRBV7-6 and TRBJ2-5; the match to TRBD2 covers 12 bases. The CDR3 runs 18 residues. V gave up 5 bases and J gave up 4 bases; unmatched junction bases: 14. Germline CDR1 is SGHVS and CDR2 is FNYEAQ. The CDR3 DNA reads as TGTGCCAGCAGCCTCTGGACTAGCGGGACTGCCGTGGGAGAGACCCAGTACTTC. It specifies CASSLWTSGTAVGETQYF.

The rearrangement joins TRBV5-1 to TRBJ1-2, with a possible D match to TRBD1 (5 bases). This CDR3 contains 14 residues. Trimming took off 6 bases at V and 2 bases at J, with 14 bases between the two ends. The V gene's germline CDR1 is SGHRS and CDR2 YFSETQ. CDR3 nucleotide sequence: TGCGCCAGCACCCCCAGTCCAGGGAACTATGGCTACACCTTC. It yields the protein CASTPSPGNYGYTF.

Here the CDR3 reads CASSLGSGSGNTIYF. CDR3 sequence (DNA): TGTGCCAGCAGCCTAGGGTCAGGCTCTGGAAACACCATATATTTT. V gene TRBV7-6 combines with J gene TRBJ1-3; D gene ambiguous. Germline values: CDR1 SGHVS, CDR2 FNYEAQ. The CDR3 runs 15 residues. The ends were cut back, 5 bases at V and 0 bases at J, with 11 bases in the middle.

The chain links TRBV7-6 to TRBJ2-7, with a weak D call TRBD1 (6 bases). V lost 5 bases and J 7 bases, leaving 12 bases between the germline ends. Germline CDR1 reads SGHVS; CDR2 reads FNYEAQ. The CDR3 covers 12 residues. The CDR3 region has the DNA TGTGCCAGCAGCCGAGAGGGGGATGAGCAGTACTTC. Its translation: CASSREGDEQYF.

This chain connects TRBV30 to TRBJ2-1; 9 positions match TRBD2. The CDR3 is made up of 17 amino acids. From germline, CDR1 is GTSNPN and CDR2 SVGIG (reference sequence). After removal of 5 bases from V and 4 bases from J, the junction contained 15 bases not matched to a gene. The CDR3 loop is CAWGLGRASGIYNEQFF. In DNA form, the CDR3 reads TGTGCCTGGGGCTTAGGACGGGCTAGCGGGATTTACAATGAGCAGTTCTTC.

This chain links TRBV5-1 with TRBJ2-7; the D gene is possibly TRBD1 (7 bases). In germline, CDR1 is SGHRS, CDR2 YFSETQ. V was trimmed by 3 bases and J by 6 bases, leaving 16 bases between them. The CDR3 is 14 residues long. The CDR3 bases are TGCGCCAGCAGCTCCGGAGGGCAGGGGGGCGAGCAGTACTTC. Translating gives CASSSGGQGGEQYF.

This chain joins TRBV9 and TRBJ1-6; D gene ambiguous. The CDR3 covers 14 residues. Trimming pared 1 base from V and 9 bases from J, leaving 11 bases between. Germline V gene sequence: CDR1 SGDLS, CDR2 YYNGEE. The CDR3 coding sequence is TGTGCCAGCAGCGTATCTCCTATCCGTTCACCCCTCCACTTT. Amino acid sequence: CASSVSPIRSPLHF.

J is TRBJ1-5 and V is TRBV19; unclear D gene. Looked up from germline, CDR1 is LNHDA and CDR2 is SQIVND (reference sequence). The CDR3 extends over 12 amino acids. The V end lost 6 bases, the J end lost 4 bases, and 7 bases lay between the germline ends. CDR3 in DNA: TGTGCCAGTAGGCTGACAAATCAGCCCCAGCATTTT. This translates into CASRLTNQPQHF.

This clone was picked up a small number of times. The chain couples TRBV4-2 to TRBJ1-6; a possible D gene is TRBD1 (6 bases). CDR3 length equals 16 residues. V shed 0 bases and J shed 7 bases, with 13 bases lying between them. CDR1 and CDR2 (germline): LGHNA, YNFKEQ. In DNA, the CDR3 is TGTGCCAGCAGCCAAGAGCAGGGGCTGTCGAATTCACCCCTCCACTTT. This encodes CASSQEQGLSNSPLHF.

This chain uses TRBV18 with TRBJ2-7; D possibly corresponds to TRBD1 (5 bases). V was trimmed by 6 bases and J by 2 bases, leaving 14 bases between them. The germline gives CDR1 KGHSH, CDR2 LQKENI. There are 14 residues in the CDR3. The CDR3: CASSPLQGPYEQYF. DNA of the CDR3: TGTGCCAGCTCGCCGCTCCAGGGTCCCTACGAGCAGTACTTC.